This T cell receptor (beta chain) was found in a study of human T cells and chemical hapten exposure. Whole-study context: The upper back received 0.01% DPC by patch testing, with results read at 6 days. The patients, most of them female, presented with alopecia areata, totalis or universalis.

As to time point: patch test 3, about 24 weeks after DPC sensitization. Treatment: therapeutic diphenylcyclopropenone sensitization with weekly scalp DPC. Prior to each patch test being applied, blood was drawn. From whole blood left unfractionated, total RNA was extracted. The table lists this clonotype with a few counts. TCRdb passed the RACE reads through MiXCR, listing each CDR3 protein once. The sample contains roughly 200,000 distinct CDR3 sequences, around a quarter of which appear only once. V gave up 0 bases and J gave up 6 bases, with 12 bases separating them. Germline CDR1 and CDR2: LGHNA and YNFKEQ. This CDR3 is 15 amino acids long.

Specimen: whole blood, collected in connection with sensitization to the hapten diphenylcyclopropenone (DPC). The sequence derives from a woman between 40 and 50 years old with alopecia areata. Some clones in this sample may be carry-over from other donors' samples. The V gene is TRBV4-2, the J gene TRBJ2-1; D is ambiguous. Here the CDR3 reads CASSQEYQVSNEQFF. The CDR3 nucleotides read TGTGCCAGCAGCCAAGAGTATCAGGTGTCCAATGAGCAGTTCTTC.